This TCR beta chain appears in the sequencing data of a study of cytomegalovirus exposure and HLA in healthy donors. The study's findings and limits: A subsequent analysis found that TCR clusters from the first cohort also tended to co-occur in the 90 to 150 validation repertoires, with around 94% of cluster scores above 0.

Of note for this clone: Its antigen is currently unknown.

Here immunoSEQ multiplex PCR was the method, and the copy in TCRdb shows in-frame clones only, minus some. Of more than 95,000 clones detected, 94% appear once; the ten largest clones hold around 1.3%. CDR3 length: 14 amino acids. The germline V gene has CDR1 MNHNY and CDR2 SVGAGI (reference sequence). Trimming cost V 6 bases and J 7 bases; bases outside gene matches: 4. The clonotype was recovered from a young woman in good health and CMV-seronegative. The sample comprised PBMCs. This sequence joins TRBV6-6 and TRBJ1-4; 11 bases are shared with TRBD1. The CDR3: CASSRTGGLEKLFF. CDR3 sequence (DNA): TGTGCCAGCAGCCGGACAGGGGGCCTTGAAAAACTGTTTTTT.